The 3 T cell receptor beta chains listed next were all sequenced from one sample in a study of vaccination and CD4 T cells after COVID-19. Oncomine TCR Beta short-read sequencing was applied to DNA from cultured CD4+ T cells. MiXCR, run by TCRdb on the PCR reads, gives a single entry per CDR3 protein. The sample yields around 11,000 distinct CDR3 sequences, around three quarters seen once. Treatment indicated: roughly 10-day PBMC culture with coronavirus spike peptide pools or control peptides (ViraFEST assay). The antigens for these receptors are not known. The source material was CD4+ T cells from blood, cultured in vitro. The receptors were gathered from a human donor who had recovered from COVID-19.

The chain couples TRBV4-3 to TRBJ1-2; TRBD1 might be the D (5 bases). Trimming pared 3 bases from V and 7 bases from J, leaving 18 bases between. The germline V gene encodes CDR1 LGHNA and CDR2 YSLEER. This CDR3 region has 15 residues. CDR3 amino acids: CASSQEGPGISGYTF. The CDR3 region has the DNA TGCGCCAGCAGCCAGGAGGGACCAGGCATCTCTGGCTACACCTTC.

The chain recombines TRBV19 with TRBJ2-3; 7 bases map to TRBD2. Germline CDR1 is LNHDA and CDR2 is SQIVND (reference sequence). This CDR3 has 14 amino acids. The J segment lost 4 bases and the V segment lost 2 bases, leaving 3 bases of the junction unmatched. The CDR3 loop reads CASSILREADTQYF. DNA for the CDR3: TGTGCCAGTAGTATACTACGGGAGGCAGATACGCAGTATTTT. Full variable domain (missing parts from reference TRBV19 and TRBJ2-3): DGGITQSPKYLFRKEGQNVTLSCEQNLNHDAMYWYRQDPGQGLRLIYYSQIVNDFQKGDIAEGYSVSREKKESFPLTVTSAQKNPTAFYLCASSILREADTQYFGPGTRLTVL.

This clonotype was counted only a few times. The V gene is TRBV6-5, the J gene TRBJ1-2; TRBD1 matches at 7 bases. This CDR3 has 16 amino acids. Germline V gene lookup returns CDR1 MNHEY and CDR2 SVGAGI. The V segment lost 4 bases and the J segment 7 bases; nucleotides outside the gene matches: 15. The CDR3 DNA sequence: TGTGCCAGCAGTTTTGGGACAGACATATCGGGAGGTGGCTACACCTTC. It yields the protein CASSFGTDISGGGYTF.